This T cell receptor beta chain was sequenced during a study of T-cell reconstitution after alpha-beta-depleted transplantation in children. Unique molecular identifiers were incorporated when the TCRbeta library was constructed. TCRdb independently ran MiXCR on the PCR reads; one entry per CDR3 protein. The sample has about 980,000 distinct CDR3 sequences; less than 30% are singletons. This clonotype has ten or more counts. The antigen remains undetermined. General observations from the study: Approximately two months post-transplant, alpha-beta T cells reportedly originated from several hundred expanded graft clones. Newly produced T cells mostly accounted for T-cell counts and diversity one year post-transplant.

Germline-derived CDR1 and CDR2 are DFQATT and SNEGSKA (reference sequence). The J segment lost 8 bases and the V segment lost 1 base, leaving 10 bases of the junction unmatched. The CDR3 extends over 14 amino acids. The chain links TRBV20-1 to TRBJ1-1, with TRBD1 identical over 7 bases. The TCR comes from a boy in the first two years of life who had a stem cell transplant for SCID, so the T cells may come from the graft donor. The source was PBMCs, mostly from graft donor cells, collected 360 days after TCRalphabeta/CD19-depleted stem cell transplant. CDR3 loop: CSARATGTIYEAFF. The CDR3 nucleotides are TGCAGTGCTAGAGCGACAGGGACGATTTACGAAGCTTTCTTT.